Listed below are T cell receptor beta chains from one sample, sequenced in a study of tumor-infiltrating lymphocytes in primary liver carcinoma. TCRdb redid the calling of the multiplex PCR reads with MiXCR, one entry per CDR3 protein. The sample lists 310,000 or so distinct CDR3 sequences; nearly 60% were seen once. Sequencing used peripheral blood. The receptors come from a woman younger than 45 with primary liver carcinoma and hepatitis B virus infection. Each CDR3 is given without its conserved first and last residue. Each record gives: J gene, V gene, CDR3 protein.

j_gene: TRBJ1-4; v_gene: TRBV6-6; CDR3aa: ASRETGWGEKLF
j_gene: TRBJ2-5; v_gene: TRBV12-3/TRBV12-4; CDR3aa: ASRPRDRGRETQY
j_gene: TRBJ1-6; v_gene: TRBV12-3/TRBV12-4; CDR3aa: ASTSNSGFNSPFH
j_gene: TRBJ1-5; v_gene: TRBV21-1; CDR3aa: ASSKAETVHSNQPQH
j_gene: TRBJ2-1; v_gene: TRBV4-1; CDR3aa: ARERVLIYNEQF
j_gene: TRBJ1-4; v_gene: TRBV6-5; CDR3aa: ASSYSTAGKPF
j_gene: TRBJ2-2; v_gene: TRBV4-3; CDR3aa: TSSQDGTGIGRNTGELF
j_gene: TRBJ2-5; v_gene: TRBV11-1; CDR3aa: ASSLATVQEIQY
j_gene: TRBJ2-4; v_gene: TRBV30; CDR3aa: AWSKGIVNIQY
j_gene: TRBJ2-2; v_gene: TRBV12-3/TRBV12-4; CDR3aa: ASSPTGRGELF
j_gene: TRBJ1-1; v_gene: TRBV11-3; CDR3aa: ANSLDGPNTEVF
j_gene: TRBJ1-2; v_gene: TRBV29-1; CDR3aa: SVARYGYT
j_gene: TRBJ1-1; v_gene: TRBV11-3; CDR3aa: VSSLDAWNTETF
j_gene: TRBJ1-3; v_gene: TRBV4-1; CDR3aa: ASSPHRPESPGNTIY
j_gene: TRBJ1-5; v_gene: TRBV6-2/TRBV6-3; CDR3aa: ASSPMTRGRRQPQH
j_gene: TRBJ2-5; v_gene: TRBV6-1; CDR3aa: ASILTDRTPETQY
j_gene: TRBJ2-1; v_gene: TRBV12-3/TRBV12-4; CDR3aa: ASSLSGTRGLEQP
j_gene: TRBJ2-1; v_gene: TRBV11-2; CDR3aa: ASSRRGAGGPRTHEQF
j_gene: TRBJ1-2; v_gene: TRBV12-3/TRBV12-4; CDR3aa: ASSLASGYIYT
j_gene: TRBJ2-5; v_gene: TRBV12-3/TRBV12-4; CDR3aa: ASSMDRGQETQY
j_gene: TRBJ2-1; v_gene: TRBV29-1; CDR3aa: SVVDSREHQYNEQF
j_gene: TRBJ2-1; v_gene: TRBV6-5; CDR3aa: ASSYLVYRGGEQF
j_gene: TRBJ2-1; v_gene: TRBV29-1; CDR3aa: SILLSGRGEQF
j_gene: TRBJ2-4; v_gene: TRBV7-8; CDR3aa: ASSLAAGEDIQY
j_gene: TRBJ2-5; v_gene: TRBV7-9; CDR3aa: ASSLVPETQY
j_gene: TRBJ2-2; v_gene: TRBV12-3/TRBV12-4; CDR3aa: ASSLSSGSRTGELF
j_gene: TRBJ2-7; v_gene: TRBV4-3; CDR3aa: ASSQGSGSGYEQY
j_gene: TRBJ2-1; v_gene: TRBV7-9; CDR3aa: ASSIAAGTRTGEQF
j_gene: TRBJ1-6; v_gene: TRBV4-1; CDR3aa: ASSQGVRQPLN
j_gene: TRBJ1-1; v_gene: TRBV6-5; CDR3aa: TSSRSGTGAF
j_gene: TRBJ2-1; v_gene: TRBV5-4; CDR3aa: ASLGLAGSGEQF
j_gene: TRBJ2-2; v_gene: TRBV6-6; CDR3aa: ASSTTGGSGELF
j_gene: TRBJ2-2; v_gene: TRBV6-6; CDR3aa: ASSYTGTGNTGELF
j_gene: TRBJ2-2; v_gene: TRBV6-2/TRBV6-3; CDR3aa: ASSYSQAGTGELF
j_gene: TRBJ2-7; v_gene: TRBV4-3; CDR3aa: ASSHNRGGIGSYEQY
j_gene: TRBJ1-5; v_gene: TRBV29-1; CDR3aa: SVAEHSNQPQH
j_gene: TRBJ2-7; v_gene: TRBV5-4; CDR3aa: ASSPGPLFYEQY
j_gene: TRBJ2-2; v_gene: TRBV7-9; CDR3aa: ASSPHRTGKVGELF
j_gene: TRBJ1-5; v_gene: TRBV28; CDR3aa: ASSLFGKGNQPQH
j_gene: TRBJ2-7; v_gene: TRBV11-2; CDR3aa: ASNWDASYYEQY
j_gene: TRBJ1-2; v_gene: TRBV6-1; CDR3aa: ASSEVNVRMTYGYT
j_gene: TRBJ1-1; v_gene: TRBV6-5; CDR3aa: ASSYSNSQSEAF
j_gene: TRBJ1-2; v_gene: TRBV30; CDR3aa: AWSVIGPVVGYT
j_gene: TRBJ2-7; v_gene: TRBV4-1; CDR3aa: ASRSGIGGDEQY
j_gene: TRBJ2-7; v_gene: TRBV12-3/TRBV12-4; CDR3aa: ASSQQGRHYEQY
j_gene: TRBJ1-3; v_gene: TRBV11-1; CDR3aa: ASNWWGLVGSGNTIY
j_gene: TRBJ1-1; v_gene: TRBV12-3/TRBV12-4; CDR3aa: ASRGTGLTF
j_gene: TRBJ2-1; v_gene: TRBV14; CDR3aa: ASSQDLPIFSEQF
j_gene: TRBJ2-3; v_gene: TRBV7-9; CDR3aa: ASSLAQPTYTQY
j_gene: TRBJ2-7; v_gene: TRBV4-1; CDR3aa: ASSRGQGADEQY
j_gene: TRBJ2-5; v_gene: TRBV10-3; CDR3aa: VISEWTSGRETHY
j_gene: TRBJ2-1; v_gene: TRBV12-3/TRBV12-4; CDR3aa: AGSSSGRVRNEQF
j_gene: TRBJ2-3; v_gene: TRBV12-3/TRBV12-4; CDR3aa: ASSPSSGSTDTQY